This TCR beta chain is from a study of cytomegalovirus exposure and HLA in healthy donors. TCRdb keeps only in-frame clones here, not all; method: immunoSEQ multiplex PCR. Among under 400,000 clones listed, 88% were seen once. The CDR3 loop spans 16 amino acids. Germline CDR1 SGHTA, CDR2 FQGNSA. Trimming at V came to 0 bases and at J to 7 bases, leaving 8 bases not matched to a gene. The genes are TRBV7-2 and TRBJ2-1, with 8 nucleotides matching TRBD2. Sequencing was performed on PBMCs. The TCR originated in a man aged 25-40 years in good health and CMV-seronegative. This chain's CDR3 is CASSLAGGALGNEQFF. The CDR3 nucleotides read TGTGCCAGCAGCTTAGCCGGGGGGGCCCTGGGTAATGAGCAGTTCTTC.